This T cell receptor (beta chain) emerged from a study of neurological immune-mediated disorders. Whole-study results and caveats: The study found the most TCR clonal expansion in HTLV-1-associated myelopathy and the least in multiple sclerosis, below healthy controls.

Sorted libraries came from around 990,000 CD4+ or CD8+ T cells. It was by 5'RACE with 10-nucleotide random UMIs that the cDNA was made. Every sequencing run gave over 200 million TCR-beta sequences, taken from 15-18 subjects. TCRdb passed the 5' RACE reads through MiXCR, listing each CDR3 protein once. Among more than 40,000 distinct CDR3 sequences listed, more than 14% were seen once. This clonotype was recorded many times. The antigen remains undetermined. CDR1 and CDR2 from the germline V gene are SGHKS and YYEKEE (reference sequence). V dropped 3 bases and J dropped 1 base, with 10 bases sitting between them. The CDR3 length is 14 residues.

This clonotype was obtained from a woman aged 60 to 75 with HTLV-1-associated myelopathy (HAM/TSP). The chain combines TRBV5-5 with TRBJ1-1, with D hard to call. Sequenced input: CD4+ T cells from blood. CDR3: CASSSDGWNTEAFF. In nucleotides, the CDR3 is TGTGCCAGCAGCTCTGACGGGTGGAACACTGAAGCTTTCTTT.